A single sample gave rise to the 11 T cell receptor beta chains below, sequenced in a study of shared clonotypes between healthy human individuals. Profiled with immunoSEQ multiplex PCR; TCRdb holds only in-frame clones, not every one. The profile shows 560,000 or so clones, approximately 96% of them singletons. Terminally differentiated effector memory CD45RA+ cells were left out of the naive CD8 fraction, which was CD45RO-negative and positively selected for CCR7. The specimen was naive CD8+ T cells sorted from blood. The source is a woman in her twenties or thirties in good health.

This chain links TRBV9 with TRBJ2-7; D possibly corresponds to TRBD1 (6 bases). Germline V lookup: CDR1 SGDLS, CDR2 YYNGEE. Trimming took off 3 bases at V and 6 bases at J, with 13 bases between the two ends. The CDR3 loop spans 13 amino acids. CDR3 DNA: TGTGCCAGCAGCGCCACAGGGCCCGGCGAGCAGTACTTC. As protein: CASSATGPGEQYF.

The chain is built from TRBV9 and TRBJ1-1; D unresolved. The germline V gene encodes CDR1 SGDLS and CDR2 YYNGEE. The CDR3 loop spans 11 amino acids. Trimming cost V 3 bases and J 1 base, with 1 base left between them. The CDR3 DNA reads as TGTGCCAGCAGCGGGAACACTGAAGCTTTCTTT. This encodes CASSGNTEAFF.

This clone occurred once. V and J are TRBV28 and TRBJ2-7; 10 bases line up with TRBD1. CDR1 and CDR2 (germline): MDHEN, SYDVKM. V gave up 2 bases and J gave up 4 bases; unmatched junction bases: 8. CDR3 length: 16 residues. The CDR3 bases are TGTGCCAGCAGTTTAGAGGCGGGACAGGGGTTTTACGAGCAGTACTTC. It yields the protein CASSLEAGQGFYEQYF.

CDR3 DNA: TGTGCCAGCAGCTTGGCCCCAGGAGGGGGGCAGAGAGAGACCCAGTACTTC. It specifies CASSLAPGGGQRETQYF. The gene calls are TRBV5-6 and TRBJ2-5; D might be TRBD1 or TRBD2, each matching 6 bases. The germline V gene has CDR1 SGHDT and CDR2 YYEEEE. The V end lost 0 bases, the J end lost 4 bases, and 19 bases lay between the germline ends. The CDR3 runs to 17 residues.

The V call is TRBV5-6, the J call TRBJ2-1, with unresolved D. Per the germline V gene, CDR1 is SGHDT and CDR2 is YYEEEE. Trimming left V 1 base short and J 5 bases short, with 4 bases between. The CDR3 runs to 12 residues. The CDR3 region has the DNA TGTGCCAGCAGCTTGTCGAACAATGAGCAGTTCTTC. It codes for CASSLSNNEQFF.

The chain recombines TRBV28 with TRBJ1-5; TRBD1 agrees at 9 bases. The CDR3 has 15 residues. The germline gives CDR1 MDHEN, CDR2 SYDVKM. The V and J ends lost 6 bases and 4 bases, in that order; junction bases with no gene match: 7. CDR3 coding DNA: TGTGCCAGCAGGCCCGGGACAGGGATAAATCAGCCCCAGCATTTT. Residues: CASRPGTGINQPQHF.

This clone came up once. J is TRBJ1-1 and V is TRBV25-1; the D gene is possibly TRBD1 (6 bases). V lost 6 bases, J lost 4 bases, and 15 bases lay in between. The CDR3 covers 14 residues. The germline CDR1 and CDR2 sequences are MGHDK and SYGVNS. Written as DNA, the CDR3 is TGTGCCAGCAGGGTACAGGGCGGGTGCACTGAAGCTTTCTTT. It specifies CASRVQGGCTEAFF.

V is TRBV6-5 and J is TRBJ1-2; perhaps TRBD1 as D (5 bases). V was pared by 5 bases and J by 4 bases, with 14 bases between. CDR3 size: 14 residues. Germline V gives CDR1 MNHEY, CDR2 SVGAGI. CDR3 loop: CASSEGAMGYGYTF. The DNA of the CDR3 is TGTGCCAGCAGTGAAGGGGCGATGGGCTATGGCTACACCTTC.

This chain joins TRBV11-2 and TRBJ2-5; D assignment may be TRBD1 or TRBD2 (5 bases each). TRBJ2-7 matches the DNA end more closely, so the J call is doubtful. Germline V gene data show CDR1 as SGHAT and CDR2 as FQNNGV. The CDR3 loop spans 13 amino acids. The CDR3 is CASSPGTALEQYF. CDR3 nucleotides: TGTGCCAGCAGTCCCGGGACCGCCCTCGAGCAGTACTTC.

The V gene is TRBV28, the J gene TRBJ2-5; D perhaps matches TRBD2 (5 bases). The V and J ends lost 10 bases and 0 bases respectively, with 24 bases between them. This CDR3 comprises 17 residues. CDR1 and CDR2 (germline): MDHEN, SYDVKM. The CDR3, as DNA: TGTGCCACCACGCGCTCGACTGGACTCCTGTACCAAGAGACCCAGTACTTC. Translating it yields CATTRSTGLLYQETQYF.

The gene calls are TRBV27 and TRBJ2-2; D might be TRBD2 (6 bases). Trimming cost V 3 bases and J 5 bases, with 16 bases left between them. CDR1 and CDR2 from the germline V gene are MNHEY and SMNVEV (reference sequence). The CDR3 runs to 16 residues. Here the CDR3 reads CASSLQLAMGTGELFF. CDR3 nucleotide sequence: TGTGCCAGCAGTTTGCAACTAGCCATGGGGACCGGGGAGCTGTTTTTT.